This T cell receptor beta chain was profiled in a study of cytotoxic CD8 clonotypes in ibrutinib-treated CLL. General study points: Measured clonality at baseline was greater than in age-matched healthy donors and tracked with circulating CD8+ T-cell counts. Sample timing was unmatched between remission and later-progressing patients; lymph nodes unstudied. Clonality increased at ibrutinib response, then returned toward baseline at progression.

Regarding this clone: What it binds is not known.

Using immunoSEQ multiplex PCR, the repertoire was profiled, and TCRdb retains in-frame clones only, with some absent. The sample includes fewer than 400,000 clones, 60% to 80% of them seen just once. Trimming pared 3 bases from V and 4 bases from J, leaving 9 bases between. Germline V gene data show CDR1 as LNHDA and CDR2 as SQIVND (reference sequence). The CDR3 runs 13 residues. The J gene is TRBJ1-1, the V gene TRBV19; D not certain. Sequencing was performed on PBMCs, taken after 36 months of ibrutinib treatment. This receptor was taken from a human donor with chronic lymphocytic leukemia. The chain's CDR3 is CASSIGSPTEAFF. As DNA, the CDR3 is TGTGCCAGTAGTATTGGCAGCCCCACTGAAGCTTTCTTT.